The present T cell receptor (beta chain) was sequenced within a study of blood T cell repertoires in COVID-19. Data came from immunoSEQ multiplex PCR; TCRdb stores just in-frame clones and leaves some out. The sample lists roughly 280,000 clones, 80% to 90% seen once, with approximately 11% in the top ten. The CDR3 loop spans 13 amino acids. Germline V CDR1 and CDR2: GTSNPN, SVGIG (reference sequence). Trimming took 4 bases from V and 6 from J, leaving 13 bases between them. This receptor was obtained from a woman in her seventies with acute or convalescent COVID-19. This chain uses TRBV30 with TRBJ1-5; weak D call: TRBD1 (6 bases). Sequencing was carried out using peripheral blood. The CDR3, as DNA: TGTGCCTGGACGGGGGGCCCGGGTCAGCCCCAGCATTTT. Translating gives CAWTGGPGQPQHF.